A selection of T cell receptor beta chains follows, all from one sample in a study of control samples from healthy donors and cancer patients. The assay was immunoSEQ multiplex PCR, and TCRdb's table has in-frame clones only and misses some. The sample carries over 100,000 clones, about nine tenths recorded once. The sequenced sample was blood. The source is a woman aged 45-65 years in good health. CDR3s include the opening cysteine and the closing phenylalanine or tryptophan. A D gene is named only where the DNA matches it firmly. Expanded clones are given a class, and other clones once, few, many or no size at all.

V gene: TRBV12-3/TRBV12-4
J gene: TRBJ1-1
D gene: NA
clone size: NA
CDR3 DNA: TGTGCCAGCAGTTACGGGGGCAACACTGAAGCTTTCTTT
CDR3 protein: CASSYGGNTEAFF

V gene: TRBV29-1
J gene: TRBJ1-1
D gene: NA
clone size: NA
CDR3 DNA: TGCAGCGCAGAAAGGGGAATTGGTGAAGCTTTCTTT
CDR3 protein: CSAERGIGEAFF

V gene: TRBV14
J gene: TRBJ2-2
D gene: NA
clone size: NA
CDR3 DNA: TGTGCCAGCAGCCAAGGTGTATTCACCGGGGAGCTGTTTTTT
CDR3 protein: CASSQGVFTGELFF

V gene: TRBV28
J gene: TRBJ2-3
D gene: TRBD2
clone size: NA
CDR3 DNA: TGTGCCAGCAGTCCCCGAGCGGGAGTAAGAGATACGCAGTATTTT
CDR3 protein: CASSPRAGVRDTQYF

V gene: TRBV7-6
J gene: TRBJ1-1
D gene: NA
clone size: NA
CDR3 DNA: TGTGCCAGCAGCTTAGTTTTCGCAGGGCCGAACACTGAAGCTTTCTTT
CDR3 protein: CASSLVFAGPNTEAFF

V gene: TRBV19
J gene: TRBJ2-7
D gene: NA
clone size: NA
CDR3 DNA: TGTGCCAGTAGTATTGAACACGAGCAGTACTTC
CDR3 protein: CASSIEHEQYF

V gene: TRBV27
J gene: TRBJ1-4
D gene: NA
clone size: once
CDR3 DNA: TGTGCCAGCAGAAAACGGGGGTCCCTTTCCGAAAAACTGTTTTTT
CDR3 protein: CASRKRGSLSEKLFF

V gene: TRBV7-8
J gene: TRBJ2-7
D gene: NA
clone size: NA
CDR3 DNA: TGTGCCAGCATCGACAGTTACGAGCAGTACTTC
CDR3 protein: CASIDSYEQYF

V gene: TRBV23-1
J gene: TRBJ1-6
D gene: NA
clone size: NA
CDR3 DNA: TGCGCCAGCACCTCCCAAAATTCACCCCTCCACTTT
CDR3 protein: CASTSQNSPLHF

V gene: TRBV5-1
J gene: TRBJ2-6
D gene: NA
clone size: once
CDR3 DNA: TGCGCCAGCAGCTTGGCGGGGCAGGGCGGTGGGGCCAACGTCCTGACTTTC
CDR3 protein: CASSLAGQGGGANVLTF

V gene: TRBV5-5
J gene: TRBJ2-3
D gene: NA
clone size: NA
CDR3 DNA: TGTGCCAGCAGCTTACCCGAGAATACGCAGTATTTT
CDR3 protein: CASSLPENTQYF

V gene: TRBV19
J gene: TRBJ2-3
D gene: TRBD1
clone size: NA
CDR3 DNA: TGTGCCAGTAGTCCGACAACCGGGACAGGGGTTTCAGATACGCAGTATTTT
CDR3 protein: CASSPTTGTGVSDTQYF

V gene: TRBV7-8
J gene: TRBJ1-2
D gene: NA
clone size: NA
CDR3 DNA: TGTGCCAGCAGCTTAGGCTCAGCGAGCTATGGCTACACCTTC
CDR3 protein: CASSLGSASYGYTF

V gene: TRBV28
J gene: TRBJ2-7
D gene: NA
clone size: NA
CDR3 DNA: TGTGCCAGCAGTTTCAGTTTCTACGAGCAGTACTTC
CDR3 protein: CASSFSFYEQYF

V gene: TRBV5-1
J gene: TRBJ2-5
D gene: TRBD1
clone size: NA
CDR3 DNA: TGCGCCAGCAGCCCTGGGACAGGACAAGAGACCCAGTACTTC
CDR3 protein: CASSPGTGQETQYF

V gene: TRBV10-3
J gene: TRBJ1-4
D gene: NA
clone size: NA
CDR3 DNA: TGTGCCATAAAACAGACAACTAATGAAAAACTGTTTTTT
CDR3 protein: CAIKQTTNEKLFF

V gene: TRBV5-5
J gene: TRBJ1-6
D gene: NA
clone size: NA
CDR3 DNA: TGTGCCAGCAGCTTGACAGGGAATTCACCCCTCCACTTT
CDR3 protein: CASSLTGNSPLHF

V gene: TRBV6-1
J gene: TRBJ2-7
D gene: NA
clone size: NA
CDR3 DNA: TGTGCCAGCAGTGGGGGTCGGGAGAGGTCAGACTACGAGCAGTACTTC
CDR3 protein: CASSGGRERSDYEQYF

V gene: TRBV19
J gene: TRBJ2-7
D gene: NA
clone size: NA
CDR3 DNA: TGTGCCAGTAGTAACGGACCGGCCTACGAGCAGTACTTC
CDR3 protein: CASSNGPAYEQYF

V gene: TRBV27
J gene: TRBJ2-2
D gene: TRBD1
clone size: NA
CDR3 DNA: TGTGCCAGCAGTCGGGGCCGACAGGGGGCTGGAACCGGGGAGCTGTTTTTT
CDR3 protein: CASSRGRQGAGTGELFF

V gene: TRBV11-2
J gene: TRBJ1-1
D gene: TRBD1
clone size: NA
CDR3 DNA: TGTGCCAGCAGCTTAGATACAGGGGTGAACACTGAAGCTTTCTTT
CDR3 protein: CASSLDTGVNTEAFF

V gene: TRBV6-1
J gene: TRBJ1-4
D gene: NA
clone size: NA
CDR3 DNA: TGTGCCAGCTGTGAAGAAGACCTTCGTCGTATACTAAATGAAAAACTGTTTTTT
CDR3 protein: CASCEEDLRRILNEKLFF

V gene: TRBV7-2
J gene: TRBJ2-5
D gene: TRBD1
clone size: NA
CDR3 DNA: TGTGCCAGCAGCCAGGGACAGGGGAGGGAGACCCAGTACTTC
CDR3 protein: CASSQGQGRETQYF

V gene: TRBV11-2
J gene: TRBJ2-1
D gene: NA
clone size: NA
CDR3 DNA: TGTGCCAGCAGTTCCACTACTCTCTTGCAGTTCTTC
CDR3 protein: CASSSTTLLQFF

V gene: TRBV19
J gene: TRBJ1-2
D gene: NA
clone size: NA
CDR3 DNA: TGTGCCAGTAGTTTGCGGGGGGCTATCCCCTATGGCTACACCTTC
CDR3 protein: CASSLRGAIPYGYTF

V gene: TRBV24-1
J gene: TRBJ2-1
D gene: TRBD2
clone size: NA
CDR3 DNA: TGTGCCACCAGTGATCCCGGGACTAGCGGGAGGGATGGTAATGAGCAGTTCTTC
CDR3 protein: CATSDPGTSGRDGNEQFF

V gene: TRBV4-1
J gene: TRBJ2-2
D gene: TRBD1
clone size: NA
CDR3 DNA: TGCGCCAGCAGCCAAGTCGACAGGGGGGTTCTGTTTTTT
CDR3 protein: CASSQVDRGVLFF

V gene: TRBV7-6
J gene: TRBJ2-7
D gene: NA
clone size: NA
CDR3 DNA: TGTGCCAGCAGCTTAGAGGGTGACTGGAACTACGAGCAGTACTTC
CDR3 protein: CASSLEGDWNYEQYF

V gene: TRBV12-3/TRBV12-4
J gene: TRBJ2-4
D gene: NA
clone size: NA
CDR3 DNA: TGTGCCAGCGTACAGGGAGCCAAAAACATTCAGTACTTC
CDR3 protein: CASVQGAKNIQYF

V gene: TRBV5-1
J gene: TRBJ2-7
D gene: NA
clone size: NA
CDR3 DNA: TGCGCCAGCAGCCCGGGACACGAGATAGGCTACGAGCAGTACTTC
CDR3 protein: CASSPGHEIGYEQYF

V gene: TRBV7-6
J gene: TRBJ1-4
D gene: NA
clone size: once
CDR3 DNA: TGTGCCAGCAGCTTAAGAGCAACTAATGAAAAACTGTTTTTT
CDR3 protein: CASSLRATNEKLFF

V gene: TRBV7-8
J gene: TRBJ1-5
D gene: NA
clone size: once
CDR3 DNA: TGTGCCAGCAGCTCCGACGTTTATCAGCCCCAGCATTTT
CDR3 protein: CASSSDVYQPQHF

V gene: TRBV15
J gene: TRBJ2-1
D gene: NA
clone size: NA
CDR3 DNA: TGTGCCACCAGCAGCCGGAGTAACCCATACAATGAGCAGTTCTTC
CDR3 protein: CATSSRSNPYNEQFF

V gene: TRBV19
J gene: TRBJ1-6
D gene: TRBD1
clone size: NA
CDR3 DNA: TGTGCCAGTAGTAGGGGACAGCAGGGAAGTTCACCCCTCCACTTT
CDR3 protein: CASSRGQQGSSPLHF

V gene: TRBV28
J gene: TRBJ1-2
D gene: NA
clone size: NA
CDR3 DNA: TGTGCCAGCAGTTTACAGGGGCGGGTGCATGGCTACACCTTC
CDR3 protein: CASSLQGRVHGYTF

V gene: TRBV2
J gene: TRBJ2-1
D gene: NA
clone size: NA
CDR3 DNA: TGTGCCAGCAGGAGAGGCTCCAATGGGGATGAGCAGTTCTTC
CDR3 protein: CASRRGSNGDEQFF

V gene: TRBV7-9
J gene: TRBJ2-1
D gene: NA
clone size: NA
CDR3 DNA: TGTGCCAGCAGCTTCACCCGTGGGGGGAGCGATGAGCAGTTCTTC
CDR3 protein: CASSFTRGGSDEQFF

V gene: TRBV7-2
J gene: TRBJ1-4
D gene: NA
clone size: NA
CDR3 DNA: TGTGCCAGCAGCTCACTGGGGGGGGCATGGGCAACTAATGAAAAACTGTTTTTT
CDR3 protein: CASSSLGGAWATNEKLFF

V gene: TRBV27
J gene: TRBJ1-4
D gene: NA
clone size: once
CDR3 DNA: TGTGCCAGCAGTTTGGTTGGGTTAGGGGAAAAACTGTTTTTT
CDR3 protein: CASSLVGLGEKLFF

V gene: TRBV4-1
J gene: TRBJ2-5
D gene: TRBD2
clone size: NA
CDR3 DNA: TGCGCCAGCAGCCAAGATCGGGACCGGACTAGCCAAGAGACCCAGTACTTC
CDR3 protein: CASSQDRDRTSQETQYF

V gene: TRBV4-1
J gene: TRBJ1-1
D gene: NA
clone size: NA
CDR3 DNA: TGCGCCAGCAGCCAAGAGACGGCAGCCAACACTGAAGCTTTCTTT
CDR3 protein: CASSQETAANTEAFF

V gene: TRBV6-5
J gene: TRBJ1-1
D gene: NA
clone size: NA
CDR3 DNA: TGTGCCAGCAGCCTCTCGGTGGGGAGCACTGAAGCTTTCTTT
CDR3 protein: CASSLSVGSTEAFF

V gene: TRBV18
J gene: TRBJ2-5
D gene: NA
clone size: NA
CDR3 DNA: TGTGCCAGCTCACCACGGTACCAAGAGACCCAGTACTTC
CDR3 protein: CASSPRYQETQYF

V gene: TRBV6-6
J gene: TRBJ1-5
D gene: NA
clone size: NA
CDR3 DNA: TGTGCCAGCAGTCAACAGGGTACGCAGCCCCAGCATTTT
CDR3 protein: CASSQQGTQPQHF

V gene: TRBV19
J gene: TRBJ1-3
D gene: TRBD1
clone size: NA
CDR3 DNA: TGTGCCAGTAGACCGGACAGGAGCTCTGGAAACACCATATATTTT
CDR3 protein: CASRPDRSSGNTIYF

V gene: TRBV2
J gene: TRBJ2-1
D gene: NA
clone size: NA
CDR3 DNA: TGTGCCAGCAGTGAAGCGCTTAGATCCGGCTACAATGAGCAGTTCTTC
CDR3 protein: CASSEALRSGYNEQFF

V gene: TRBV27
J gene: TRBJ2-3
D gene: TRBD2
clone size: NA
CDR3 DNA: TGTGCCAGCAGGGTACACGGGGGGTCTAGCACAGATACGCAGTATTTT
CDR3 protein: CASRVHGGSSTDTQYF